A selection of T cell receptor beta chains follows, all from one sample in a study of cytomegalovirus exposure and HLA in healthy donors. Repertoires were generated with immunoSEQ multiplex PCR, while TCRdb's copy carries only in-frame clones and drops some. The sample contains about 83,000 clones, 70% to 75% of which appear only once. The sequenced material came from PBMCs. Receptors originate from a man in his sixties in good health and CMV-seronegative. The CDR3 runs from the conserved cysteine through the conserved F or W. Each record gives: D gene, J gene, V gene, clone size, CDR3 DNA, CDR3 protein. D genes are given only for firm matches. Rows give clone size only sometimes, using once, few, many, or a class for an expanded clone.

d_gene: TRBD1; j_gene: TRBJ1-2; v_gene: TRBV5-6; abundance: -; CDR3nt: TGTGCCAGCAGCTCGAGAGACAGGGCCTATGGCTACACCTTC; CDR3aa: CASSSRDRAYGYTF
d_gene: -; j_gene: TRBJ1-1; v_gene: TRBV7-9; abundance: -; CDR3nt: TGTTCCAGCAGCTTATCTTTCCCGACAGTACAAGCTTTCTTT; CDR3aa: CSSSLSFPTVQAFF
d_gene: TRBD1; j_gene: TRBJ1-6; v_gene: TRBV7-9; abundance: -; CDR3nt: TGTTCCAGCAGCTTAGGAGACAGGGAACGATCACCCCTCCACTTT; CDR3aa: CSSSLGDRERSPLHF
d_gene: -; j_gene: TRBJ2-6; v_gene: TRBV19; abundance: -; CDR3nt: TGTGCCTCTACCCCAGGGGTGGCTGGGGCCAACGTCCTGACTTTC; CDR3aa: CASTPGVAGANVLTF
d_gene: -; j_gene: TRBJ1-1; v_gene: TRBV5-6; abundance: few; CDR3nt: TGTGCCAGCAGTGGGCTGAACACTGAAGCTTTCTTT; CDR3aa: CASSGLNTEAFF
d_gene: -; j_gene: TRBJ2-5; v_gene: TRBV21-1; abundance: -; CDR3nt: TGTGCCAGCAGCAAAGCAGGGGACACCCCACTCCCCCAAGAGACCCAGTACTTC; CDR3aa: CASSKAGDTPLPQETQYF
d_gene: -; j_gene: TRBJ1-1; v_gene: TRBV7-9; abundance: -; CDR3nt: TGTTCCAGCAGCTTAGGCCCCGAGGGTTTCTTT; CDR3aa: CSSSLGPEGFF
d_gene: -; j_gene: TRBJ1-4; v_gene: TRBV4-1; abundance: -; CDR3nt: TGCGCCAGCAGCCAAGAATCTCCCCGAGGGACAACCAATGAAAAACTGTTTTTT; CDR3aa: CASSQESPRGTTNEKLFF
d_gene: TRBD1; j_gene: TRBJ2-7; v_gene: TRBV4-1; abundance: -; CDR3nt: TGCGCCAGCAGCCAAGATTCCGGGACAGACTACGAGCAGTACTTC; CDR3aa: CASSQDSGTDYEQYF
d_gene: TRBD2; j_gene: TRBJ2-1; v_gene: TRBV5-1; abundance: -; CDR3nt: TGCGCCAGCAGCTCAGGCAGCGGGGGGGCCGGTTGGGTTTTCGGGAATGAGCAGTTCTTC; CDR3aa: CASSSGSGGAGWVFGNEQFF
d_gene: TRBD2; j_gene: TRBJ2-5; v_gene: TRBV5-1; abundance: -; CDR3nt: TGCGCCAGCAGCTTGGTCTCCGGGGCGGGAGGGTCCGGGGAGACCCAGTACTTC; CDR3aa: CASSLVSGAGGSGETQYF
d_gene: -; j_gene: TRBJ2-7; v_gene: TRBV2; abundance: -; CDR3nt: TGTGCCAGCAGTGAAGTGGCGGCTTACTCCTACGAGCAGTACTTC; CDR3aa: CASSEVAAYSYEQYF
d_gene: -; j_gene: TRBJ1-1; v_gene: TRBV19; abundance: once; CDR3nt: TGTGCCAGTAGTCCTCGGGGGGGAATGAACACTGAAGCTTTCTTT; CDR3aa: CASSPRGGMNTEAFF
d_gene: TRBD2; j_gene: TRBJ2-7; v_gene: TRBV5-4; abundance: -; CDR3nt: TGTGCCAGCAGCTTAGCGGGGGGGAGATACGAGCAGTACTTC; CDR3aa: CASSLAGGRYEQYF
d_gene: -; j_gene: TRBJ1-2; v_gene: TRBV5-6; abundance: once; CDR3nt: TGTGCCAGCAGCTCGACGACCTTTCAAACAGAGAACTATGGCTACACCTTC; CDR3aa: CASSSTTFQTENYGYTF
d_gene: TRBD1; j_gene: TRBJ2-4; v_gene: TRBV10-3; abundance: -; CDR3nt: TGTGCCAGCAGTTACTCGGGGACAGGGAGCATTCAGTACTTC; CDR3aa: CASSYSGTGSIQYF
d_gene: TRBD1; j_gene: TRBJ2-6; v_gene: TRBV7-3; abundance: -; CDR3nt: TGTGCCAGCAGCGCGCGACAGGGGAAGTCTGGGGCCAACGTCCTGACTTTC; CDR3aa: CASSARQGKSGANVLTF
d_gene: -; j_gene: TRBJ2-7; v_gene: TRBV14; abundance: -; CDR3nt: TGTGCCAGCAGCCCTCGGGCCAGGGTCCCCTACGAGCAGTACTTC; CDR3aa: CASSPRARVPYEQYF
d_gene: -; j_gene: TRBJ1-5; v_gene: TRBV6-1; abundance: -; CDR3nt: TGTGCCAGCAGTGTAAAGACAGACAATCAGCCCCAGCATTTT; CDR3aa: CASSVKTDNQPQHF
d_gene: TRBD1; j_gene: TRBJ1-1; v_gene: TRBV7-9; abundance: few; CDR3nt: TGTGCCAGCAGCTCCAGGACAGGGGGTAACACTGAAGCTTTCTTT; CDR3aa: CASSSRTGGNTEAFF
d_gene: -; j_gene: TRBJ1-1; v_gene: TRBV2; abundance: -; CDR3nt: TGTGCCAGCAGTGAAGTGAGAGGGCACGGGAATGAAGCTTTCTTT; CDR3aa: CASSEVRGHGNEAFF
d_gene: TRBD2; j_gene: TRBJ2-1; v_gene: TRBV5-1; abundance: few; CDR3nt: TGCGCCAGCAGCGCCGACCCCAGCGGGGGGGGGAGTGAGCAGTTCTTC; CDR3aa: CASSADPSGGGSEQFF
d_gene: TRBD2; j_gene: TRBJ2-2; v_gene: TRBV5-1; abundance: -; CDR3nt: TGCGCCAGCAGCTGGCTGGAAGGGAGGGGCACCGGGGAGCTGTTTTTT; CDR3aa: CASSWLEGRGTGELFF
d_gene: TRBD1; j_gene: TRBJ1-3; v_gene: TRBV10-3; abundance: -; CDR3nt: TGTGCCATCAGTCCCGACAGGGGATACACCATATATTTT; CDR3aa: CAISPDRGYTIYF
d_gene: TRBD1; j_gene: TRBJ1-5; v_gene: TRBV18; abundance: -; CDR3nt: TGTGCCAGCTCCGGACAGGGGAGGATAGATGGCAATCAGCCCCAGCATTTT; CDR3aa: CASSGQGRIDGNQPQHF
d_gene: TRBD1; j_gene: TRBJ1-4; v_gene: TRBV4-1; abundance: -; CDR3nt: TGCGCCAGCAGCCAAGATCAGGGGGCGGGTGAAAAACTGTTTTTT; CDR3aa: CASSQDQGAGEKLFF
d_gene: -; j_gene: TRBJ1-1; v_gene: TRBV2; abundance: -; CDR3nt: TGTGCCAGCACTATAATACAGGGTGAAAACACTGAAGCTTTCTTT; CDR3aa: CASTIIQGENTEAFF